The rows below give T cell receptor beta chains drawn from one sample of a study of cytomegalovirus exposure and HLA in healthy donors. Assay: immunoSEQ multiplex PCR; the TCRdb copy retains only in-frame clones and omits some. The sample carries just over 150,000 clones, around 76% recorded once. The sequenced material came from PBMCs. The receptors stem from a female donor in good health and CMV-seronegative. Both conserved end residues are part of each CDR3. D genes are given only for firm matches. Size values are once, few and many counts, or a class for expanded clones, and some rows have none.

j_call v_call clone_size d_call cdr3_nt cdr3_aa
TRBJ2-2 TRBV9 few TRBD2 TGTGCCAGCAGCGTAATAGGACTAGCGGGATTAAACACCGGGGAGCTGTTTTTT CASSVIGLAGLNTGELFF
TRBJ1-2 TRBV30 - - TGTGCCTGGAGTGTAGGGTCAGGGGACTATGGCTACACCTTC CAWSVGSGDYGYTF
TRBJ2-2 TRBV9 - - TGTGCCAGCAGCGTAGGGGGGGGCCATGCCGGGGAGCTGTTTTTT CASSVGGGHAGELFF
TRBJ1-3 TRBV11-2 - TRBD1 TGTGCCAGCAGCCAAAAAGGCGGGACAGGGGTGTACACCATATATTTT CASSQKGGTGVYTIYF
TRBJ1-1 TRBV7-6 - TRBD1 TGTGCCAGCAGCCCGTACGATGTGGGGACAGAACTCCGAACCCGCGAAGCTTTCTTT CASSPYDVGTELRTREAFF
TRBJ2-7 TRBV5-1 - - TGCGCCAGCAGCTTGGTAGCCCAGGGGGGAATCTACGAGCAGTACTTC CASSLVAQGGIYEQYF
TRBJ1-1 TRBV4-1 - - TGCGCCAGCAGCCAAGGAACGACAGGTATGAACACTGAAGCTTTCTTT CASSQGTTGMNTEAFF
TRBJ2-1 TRBV7-2 - - TGTGCCAGCAGCTTAGTCGCGGGTTATTATGAGCAGTTCTTC CASSLVAGYYEQFF
TRBJ1-3 TRBV6-5 few - TGTGCCAGCAGAGGACAGTCGAACACCATATATTTT CASRGQSNTIYF
TRBJ2-5 TRBV4-1 - - TGCGCCAGCAGCCAAGATCGGGCAGGGAAAGAGACCCAGTACTTC CASSQDRAGKETQYF
TRBJ2-7 TRBV29-1 - - TGCAGCGTTGAAATACAGAGCTCCTACGAGCAGTACTTC CSVEIQSSYEQYF
TRBJ1-5 TRBV6-5 - TRBD1 TGTGCCAGCAGTACGACAGGGGTGGGTCAGCCCCAGCATTTT CASSTTGVGQPQHF
TRBJ2-3 TRBV7-9 - - TGTGCCAGCTCCCAATCAGATACGCAGTATTTT CASSQSDTQYF
TRBJ1-5 TRBV5-5 - - TGTGCCAGCAGCCCCGACTATAGCAATCAGCCCCAGCATTTT CASSPDYSNQPQHF
TRBJ1-4 TRBV30 once - TGTGCCTGGAGTGACGGGGTAGCTAATGAAAAACTGTTTTTT CAWSDGVANEKLFF
TRBJ2-1 TRBV9 - TRBD1 TGTGCCAGCAGCCCCACGACAGGGTGGTCCTACAATGAGCAGTTCTTC CASSPTTGWSYNEQFF
TRBJ2-2 TRBV29-1 - TRBD1 TGCAGCGTTACCGGGACAGGGGGCGCCACCGGGGAGCTGTTTTTT CSVTGTGGATGELFF
TRBJ2-7 TRBV28 - - TGTGCCAGCAGTTTGGCAGGATGGTCCCTCTACGAGCAGTACTTC CASSLAGWSLYEQYF
TRBJ2-1 TRBV15 - TRBD1 TGTGCCACCAGCAGAGACCAGGGGGCTGGCAATGAGCAGTTCTTC CATSRDQGAGNEQFF
TRBJ1-5 TRBV30 few - TGTGCCTGGTCTCGAGGAAATCAGCCCCAGCATTTT CAWSRGNQPQHF
TRBJ1-2 TRBV18 - - TGTGCCAGCTCACCACAGGGGTTGGGCTATGGCTACACCTTC CASSPQGLGYGYTF
TRBJ2-3 TRBV5-1 - - TGCGCCAGCAGCTTGACAGGGAGAGGAGATACGCAGTATTTT CASSLTGRGDTQYF
TRBJ2-3 TRBV12-5 - - TGTGCTAGTGGTTTGTTGGTCAGGGCGGCAGATACGCAGTATTTT CASGLLVRAADTQYF
TRBJ2-5 TRBV15 - TRBD2 TGTGCCACCAGCCTAGCGGGGGGGCCACAAGAGACCCAGTACTTC CATSLAGGPQETQYF
TRBJ1-1 TRBV2 few TRBD1 TGTGCCAGCAGTGTTGTACCAGGGGGCCAAGGAGCTTTCTTT CASSVVPGGQGAFF
TRBJ1-1 TRBV28 - - TGTGCCAGCAGTTTATCGGGGAACTGGAACACTGAAGCTTTCTTT CASSLSGNWNTEAFF
TRBJ2-2 TRBV2 - - TGTGCCTCCTCCGGGTCGAGGGCCGGGGAGCTGTTTTTT CASSGSRAGELFF
TRBJ2-5 TRBV5-1 - - TGCGCCAGCAGCTTGGCCAGAAAAGAGACCCAGTACTTC CASSLARKETQYF
TRBJ2-5 TRBV5-1 few TRBD2 TGCGCCAGCAGCTGGGGTGCGGGAGGGCCAGAGACCCAGTACTTC CASSWGAGGPETQYF
TRBJ1-2 TRBV2 few - TGTGCCAGCGCTCCCCAGAAATACTATGGCTACACCTTC CASAPQKYYGYTF
TRBJ1-1 TRBV9 once TRBD1 TGTGCCAGCAGCCCCCGGACAGGGAACACTGAAGCTTTCTTT CASSPRTGNTEAFF
TRBJ2-2 TRBV19 - TRBD1 TGTGCCAGTACCCGACAGGGGGATACCGGGGAGCTGTTTTTT CASTRQGDTGELFF
TRBJ1-1 TRBV5-1 - TRBD1 TGCGCCAGCAGGCGTTTGGACAGGTTGAACACTGAAGCTTTCTTT CASRRLDRLNTEAFF
TRBJ2-7 TRBV11-2 - TRBD1 TGTGCCAGCAGCTTAGTGTTAACAGGGGGTCCCCACGAGCAGTACTTC CASSLVLTGGPHEQYF
TRBJ2-1 TRBV6-5 - - TGTGCCAGCACAGCTGGCGGATTCTCCTACAATGAGCAGTTCTTC CASTAGGFSYNEQFF
TRBJ2-1 TRBV2 - - TGTGCCAGCAGTGAGAGGCAGGGTAGAAATGAGCAGTTCTTC CASSERQGRNEQFF
TRBJ1-1 TRBV2 - TRBD1 TGTGCCAGCAAGAAGGGACAGGGATTAAGGAACACTGAAGCTTTCTTT CASKKGQGLRNTEAFF
TRBJ2-7 TRBV6-5 once - TGTGCCAGCAGTTACTCGGGGCAGGGTTCCTACGAGCAGTACTTC CASSYSGQGSYEQYF
TRBJ1-2 TRBV6-1 - - TGTGCCAGCAGTGAAGGCTTATGGGAGGAATTGGAGGATGGCTACACCTTC CASSEGLWEELEDGYTF
TRBJ2-7 TRBV27 few - TGTGCCAGCAGCCCATCGTCCCAGGCTACCTACGAGCAGTACTTC CASSPSSQATYEQYF
TRBJ2-1 TRBV29-1 - - TGCAGCGTACAGGTCAGCCCATCCTACAATGAGCAGTTCTTC CSVQVSPSYNEQFF
TRBJ2-5 TRBV7-2 - - TGTGCCAGCAGCCCCCCGACTAGACCCCAAGAGACCCAGTACTTC CASSPPTRPQETQYF
TRBJ1-2 TRBV6-5 - TRBD1 TGTGCCAGCAGGAGGGACAGCCGGGAGGGCTACACCTTC CASRRDSREGYTF
TRBJ1-5 TRBV10-1 - TRBD1 TGCGCCAGCAGTTCCGGGACAGGGGTGGGTATAGGCCACTTTCGGGGTCAGCCCCAGCATTTT CASSSGTGVGIGHFRGQPQHF
TRBJ2-5 TRBV6-6 - TRBD2 TGTGCCAGCAGTTACGGGTCTAGCGGATCCCAAGAGACCCAGTACTTC CASSYGSSGSQETQYF
TRBJ2-5 TRBV7-3 - - TGTGCCAGCAGCTCCCAGCCGCCGGGGGAGACCCAGTACTTC CASSSQPPGETQYF
TRBJ2-1 TRBV5-1 few - TGCGCCAGCAGCTTGGCGGGATCAAATTACAATGAGCAGTTCTTC CASSLAGSNYNEQFF
TRBJ2-1 TRBV7-9 few TRBD2 TGTGCCAGCAGCTTAGCGCAGCATGGCGGGAGTTTCAATGAGCAGTTCTTC CASSLAQHGGSFNEQFF
TRBJ1-1 TRBV30 - TRBD1 TGTGCCTGGAGTACGCAGACAGGGGGGAACACTGAAGCTTTCTTT CAWSTQTGGNTEAFF
TRBJ2-6 TRBV6-5 few - TGTGCCAGCAGTTACGGAGGGTCCGGGGCCAACGTCCTGACTTTC CASSYGGSGANVLTF
TRBJ1-2 TRBV7-8 - - TGTGCCAGCAGCGACAGATTAGCTAACTATGGCTACACCTTC CASSDRLANYGYTF
TRBJ2-5 TRBV27 few - TGTGCCAGCAGGTACACTTCTGTCGGGGCCCAGTACTTC CASRYTSVGAQYF
TRBJ1-3 TRBV4-1 - TRBD1 TGCGCCAGCAGCCAAGCCTGGGGACAGGGTGTTGGAAACATCATATATTTT CASSQAWGQGVGNIIYF